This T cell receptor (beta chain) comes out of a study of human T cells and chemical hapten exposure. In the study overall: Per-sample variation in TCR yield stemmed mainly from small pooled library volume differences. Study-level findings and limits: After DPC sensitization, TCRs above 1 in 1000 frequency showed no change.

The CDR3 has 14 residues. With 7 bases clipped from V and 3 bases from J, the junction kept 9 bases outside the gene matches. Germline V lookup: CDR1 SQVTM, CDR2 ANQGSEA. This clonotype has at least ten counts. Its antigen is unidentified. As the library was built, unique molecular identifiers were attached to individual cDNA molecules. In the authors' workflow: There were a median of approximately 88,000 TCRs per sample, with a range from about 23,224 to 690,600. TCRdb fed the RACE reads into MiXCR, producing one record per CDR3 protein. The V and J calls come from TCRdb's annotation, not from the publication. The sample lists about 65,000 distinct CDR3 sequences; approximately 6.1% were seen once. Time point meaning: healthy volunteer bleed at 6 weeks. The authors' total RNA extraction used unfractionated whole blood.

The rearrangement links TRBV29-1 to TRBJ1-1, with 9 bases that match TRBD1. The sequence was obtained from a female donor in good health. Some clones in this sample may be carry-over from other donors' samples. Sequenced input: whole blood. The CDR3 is CSGGGTGTHTEAFF. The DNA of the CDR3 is TGCAGCGGTGGGGGGACAGGGACGCACACTGAAGCTTTCTTT. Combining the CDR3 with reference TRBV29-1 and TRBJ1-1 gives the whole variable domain SAVISQKPSRDICQRGTSLTIQCQVDSQVTMMFWYRQQPGQSLTLIATANQGSEATYESGFVIDKFPISRPNLTFSTLTVSNMSPEDSSIYLCSGGGTGTHTEAFFGQGTRLTVV.